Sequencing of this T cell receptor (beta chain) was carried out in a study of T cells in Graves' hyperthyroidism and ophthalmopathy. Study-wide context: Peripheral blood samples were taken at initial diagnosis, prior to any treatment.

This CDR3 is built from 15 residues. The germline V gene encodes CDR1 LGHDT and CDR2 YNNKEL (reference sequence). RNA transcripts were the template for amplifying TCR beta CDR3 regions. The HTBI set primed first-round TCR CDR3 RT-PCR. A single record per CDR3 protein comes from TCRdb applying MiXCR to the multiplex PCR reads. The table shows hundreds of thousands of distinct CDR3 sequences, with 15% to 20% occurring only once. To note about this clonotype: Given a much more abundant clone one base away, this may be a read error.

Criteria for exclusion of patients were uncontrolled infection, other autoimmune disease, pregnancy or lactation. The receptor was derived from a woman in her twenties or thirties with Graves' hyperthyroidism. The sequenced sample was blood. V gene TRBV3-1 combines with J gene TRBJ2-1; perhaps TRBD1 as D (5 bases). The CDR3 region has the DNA TGTGTCAGCAGCCAAGAGAGACAGTGGGCCAATGAGCAGTTCTTC. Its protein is CVSSQERQWANEQFF.